These T cell receptor beta chains were read from a single sample in a study of blood T cell repertoires in COVID-19. Only in-frame clones appear in the TCRdb table, and some are missing; sequencing was by immunoSEQ multiplex PCR. Among some 250,000 clones, 88% were seen once, and the ten largest hold 0.65% to 0.9%. Material for sequencing was peripheral blood. These receptor sequences come from a woman in her twenties or thirties with acute or convalescent COVID-19. Each CDR3 is given with its conserved first and last residue. The D gene is left open where the match is weak.

CDR3aa	d_gene	v_gene	j_gene
CASSARGSGRTGADTQYF	TRBD2	TRBV9	TRBJ2-3
CASSPGTMQETQYF	NA	TRBV18	TRBJ2-5
CASSYGTGRGEAFF	TRBD1	TRBV6-5	TRBJ1-1
CASSQDERNLFDEQFF	NA	TRBV14	TRBJ2-1
CASTDRAFYNEQFF	TRBD1	TRBV19	TRBJ2-1
CASRSTPTEFGSSQPQHF	NA	TRBV19	TRBJ1-5
CASSLDGEPNQPQHF	NA	TRBV7-2	TRBJ1-5
CAWSHPRAYNEQFF	NA	TRBV30	TRBJ2-1
CASSPGASGSDEQYF	TRBD2	TRBV9	TRBJ2-7
CASSTLTGRGTGELFF	NA	TRBV19	TRBJ2-2
CASSNPLAGGANEQFF	TRBD2	TRBV9	TRBJ2-1
CASSPIKRGYNEQFF	TRBD2	TRBV5-1	TRBJ2-1
CASSLAGSYEQYF	NA	TRBV6-5	TRBJ2-7
CASSPIGQGAEAFF	TRBD1	TRBV18	TRBJ1-1
CASSIGQGARTDTQYF	TRBD1	TRBV19	TRBJ2-3
CASRRSWAASTDTQYF	NA	TRBV5-1	TRBJ2-3
CAWSLARTYNEQFF	NA	TRBV30	TRBJ2-1